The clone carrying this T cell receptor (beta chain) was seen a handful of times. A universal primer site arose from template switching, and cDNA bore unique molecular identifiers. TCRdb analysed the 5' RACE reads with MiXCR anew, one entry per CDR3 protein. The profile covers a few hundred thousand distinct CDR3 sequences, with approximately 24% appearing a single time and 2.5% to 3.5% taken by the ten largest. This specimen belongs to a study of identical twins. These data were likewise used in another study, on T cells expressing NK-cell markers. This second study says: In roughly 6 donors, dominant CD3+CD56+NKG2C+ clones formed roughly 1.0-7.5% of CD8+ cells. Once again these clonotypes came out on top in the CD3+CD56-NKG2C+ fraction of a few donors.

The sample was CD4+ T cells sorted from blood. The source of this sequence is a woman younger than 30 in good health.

CDR3 protein: CATRTGSYGYTF. CDR3 nucleotide sequence: TGTGCCACCAGGACGGGGAGCTATGGCTACACCTTC. This chain joins TRBV10-3 and TRBJ1-2; D not resolved. CDR1 and CDR2 (germline): ENHRY, SYGVKD. This CDR3 comprises 12 residues. V lost 10 bases and J lost 4, with 13 bases in between.